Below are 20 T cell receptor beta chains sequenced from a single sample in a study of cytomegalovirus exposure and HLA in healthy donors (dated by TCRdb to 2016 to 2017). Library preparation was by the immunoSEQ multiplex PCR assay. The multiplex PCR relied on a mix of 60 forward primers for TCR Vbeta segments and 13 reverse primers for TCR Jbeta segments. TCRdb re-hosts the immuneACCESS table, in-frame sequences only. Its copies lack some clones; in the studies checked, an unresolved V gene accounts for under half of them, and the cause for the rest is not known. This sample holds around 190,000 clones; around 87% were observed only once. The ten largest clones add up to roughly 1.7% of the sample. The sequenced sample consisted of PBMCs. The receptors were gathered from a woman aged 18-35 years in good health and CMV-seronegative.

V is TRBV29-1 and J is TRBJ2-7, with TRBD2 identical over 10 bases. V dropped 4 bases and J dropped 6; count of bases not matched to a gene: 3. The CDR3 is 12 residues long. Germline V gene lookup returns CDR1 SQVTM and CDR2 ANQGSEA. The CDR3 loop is CSVGGLASEQYF. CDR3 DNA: TGCAGCGTTGGGGGACTAGCGAGCGAGCAGTACTTC.

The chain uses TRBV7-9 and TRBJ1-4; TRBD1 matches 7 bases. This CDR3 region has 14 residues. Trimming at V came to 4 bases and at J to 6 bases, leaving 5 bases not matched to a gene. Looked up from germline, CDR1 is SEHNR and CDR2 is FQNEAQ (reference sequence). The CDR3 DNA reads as TGTGCCAGCAGCTCGGACAGGAGGGATGAAAAACTGTTTTTT. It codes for CASSSDRRDEKLFF.

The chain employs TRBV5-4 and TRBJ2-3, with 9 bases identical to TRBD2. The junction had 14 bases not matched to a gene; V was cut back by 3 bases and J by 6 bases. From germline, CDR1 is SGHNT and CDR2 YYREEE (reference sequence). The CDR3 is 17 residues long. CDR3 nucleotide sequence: TGTGCCAGCAGCTCTGGCGCCCGGCGGGGGGGGAGGGATACGCAGTATTTT. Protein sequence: CASSSGARRGGRDTQYF.

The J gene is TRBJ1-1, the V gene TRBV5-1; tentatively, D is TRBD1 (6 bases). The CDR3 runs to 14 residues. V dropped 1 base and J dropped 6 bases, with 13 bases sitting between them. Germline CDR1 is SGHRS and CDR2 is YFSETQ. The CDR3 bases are TGCGCCAGCAGCTTGCAGGGGCAGGGAGCTGAAGCTTTCTTT. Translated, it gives CASSLQGQGAEAFF.

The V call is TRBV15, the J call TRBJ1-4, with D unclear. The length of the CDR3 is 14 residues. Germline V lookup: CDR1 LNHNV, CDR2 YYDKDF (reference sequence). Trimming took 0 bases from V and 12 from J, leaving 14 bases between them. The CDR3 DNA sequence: TGTGCCACCAGCAGAGATCGAGTACGACTGGAACTGTTTTTT. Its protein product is CATSRDRVRLELFF.

CDR3 sequence reads: CASSTTGESYNEQFF. As DNA, the CDR3 is TGTGCCAGCAGTACCACAGGGGAGTCCTACAATGAGCAGTTCTTC. This chain uses TRBV6-1 with TRBJ2-1, with 7 bases lining up with TRBD1. CDR3 length: 15 residues. The J segment lost 1 base and the V segment lost 5 bases, leaving 5 bases of the junction unmatched. Per the germline V gene, CDR1 is MNHNS and CDR2 is SASEGT.

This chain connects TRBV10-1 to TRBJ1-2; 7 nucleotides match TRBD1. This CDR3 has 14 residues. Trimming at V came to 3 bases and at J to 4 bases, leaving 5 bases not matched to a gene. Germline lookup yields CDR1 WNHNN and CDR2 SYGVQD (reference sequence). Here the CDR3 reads CASSEQGSAYGYTF. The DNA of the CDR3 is TGCGCCAGCAGTGAACAGGGGAGCGCCTATGGCTACACCTTC.

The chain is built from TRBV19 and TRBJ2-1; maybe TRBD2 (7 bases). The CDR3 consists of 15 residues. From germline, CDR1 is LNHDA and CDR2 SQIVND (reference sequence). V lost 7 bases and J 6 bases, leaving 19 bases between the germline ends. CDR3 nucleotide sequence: TGTGCCAGTATGGGGGTAGCGCGGGGGCTCAATGAGCAGTTCTTC. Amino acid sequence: CASMGVARGLNEQFF. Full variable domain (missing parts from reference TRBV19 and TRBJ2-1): DGGITQSPKYLFRKEGQNVTLSCEQNLNHDAMYWYRQDPGQGLRLIYYSQIVNDFQKGDIAEGYSVSREKKESFPLTVTSAQKNPTAFYLCASMGVARGLNEQFFGPGTRLTVL.

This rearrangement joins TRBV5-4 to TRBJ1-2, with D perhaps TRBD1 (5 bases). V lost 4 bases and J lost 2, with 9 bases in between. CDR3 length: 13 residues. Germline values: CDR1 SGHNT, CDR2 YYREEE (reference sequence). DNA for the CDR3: TGTGCCAGCAGCGGAGGGGAAAACTATGGCTACACCTTC. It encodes CASSGGENYGYTF.

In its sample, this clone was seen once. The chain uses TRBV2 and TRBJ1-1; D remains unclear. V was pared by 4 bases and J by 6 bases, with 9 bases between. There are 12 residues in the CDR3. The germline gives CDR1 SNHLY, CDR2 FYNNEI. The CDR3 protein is CASSGEAAEAFF. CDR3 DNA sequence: TGTGCCAGCAGTGGAGAAGCGGCTGAAGCTTTCTTT.

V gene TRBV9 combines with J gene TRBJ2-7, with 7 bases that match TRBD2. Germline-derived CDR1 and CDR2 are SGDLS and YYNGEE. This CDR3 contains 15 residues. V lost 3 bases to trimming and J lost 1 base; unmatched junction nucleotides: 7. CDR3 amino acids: CASSERAGLSYEQYF. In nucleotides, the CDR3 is TGTGCCAGCAGCGAGAGGGCGGGACTATCCTACGAGCAGTACTTC.

Written as DNA, the CDR3 is TGTGCCATCAGCCAAAGGGGCGGAACCTACGAGCAGTACTTC. Its protein is CAISQRGGTYEQYF. The V and J genes are TRBV10-3 and TRBJ2-7; TRBD1 is a possible D gene (5 bases). Trimming took 6 bases from V and 2 from J, leaving 14 bases between them. Looked up from germline, CDR1 is ENHRY and CDR2 is SYGVKD. This CDR3 is built from 14 residues.

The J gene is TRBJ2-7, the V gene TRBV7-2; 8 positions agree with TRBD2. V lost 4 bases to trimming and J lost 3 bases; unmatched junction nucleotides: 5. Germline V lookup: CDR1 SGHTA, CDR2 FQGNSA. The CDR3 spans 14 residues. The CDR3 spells CASSSPGGSYEQYF. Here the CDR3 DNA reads TGTGCCAGCAGCTCTCCGGGGGGGAGCTACGAGCAGTACTTC. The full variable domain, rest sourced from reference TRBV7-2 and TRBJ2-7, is GAGVSQSPSNKVTEKGKDVELRCDPISGHTALYWYRQSLGQGLEFLIYFQGNSAPDKSGLPSDRFSAERTGGSVSTLTIQRTQQEDSAVYLCASSSPGGSYEQYFGPGTRLTVT.

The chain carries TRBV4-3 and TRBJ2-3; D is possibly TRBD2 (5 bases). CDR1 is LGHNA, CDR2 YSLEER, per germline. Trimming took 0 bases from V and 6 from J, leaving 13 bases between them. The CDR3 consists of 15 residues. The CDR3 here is CASSQDDLSGDTQYF. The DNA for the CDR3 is TGCGCCAGCAGCCAAGATGACCTATCGGGGGATACGCAGTATTTT.

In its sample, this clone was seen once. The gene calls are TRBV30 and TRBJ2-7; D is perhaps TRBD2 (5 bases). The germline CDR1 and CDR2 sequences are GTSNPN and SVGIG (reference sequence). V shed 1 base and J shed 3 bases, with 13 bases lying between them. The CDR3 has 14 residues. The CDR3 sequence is CAWSGWEFFYEQYF. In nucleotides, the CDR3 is TGTGCCTGGAGTGGGTGGGAGTTCTTCTACGAGCAGTACTTC.

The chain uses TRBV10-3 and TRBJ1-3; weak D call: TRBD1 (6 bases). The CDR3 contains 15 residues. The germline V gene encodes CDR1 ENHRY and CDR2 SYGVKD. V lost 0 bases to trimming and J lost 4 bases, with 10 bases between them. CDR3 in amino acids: CAISESAGVGNTIYF. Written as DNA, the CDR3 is TGTGCCATCAGTGAGTCAGCAGGGGTAGGAAACACCATATATTTT.

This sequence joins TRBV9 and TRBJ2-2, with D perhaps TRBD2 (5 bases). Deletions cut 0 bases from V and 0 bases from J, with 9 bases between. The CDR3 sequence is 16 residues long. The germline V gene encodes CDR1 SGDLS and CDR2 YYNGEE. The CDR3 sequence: CASSVVGSANTGELFF. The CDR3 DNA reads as TGTGCCAGCAGCGTAGTGGGGAGCGCGAACACCGGGGAGCTGTTTTTT.

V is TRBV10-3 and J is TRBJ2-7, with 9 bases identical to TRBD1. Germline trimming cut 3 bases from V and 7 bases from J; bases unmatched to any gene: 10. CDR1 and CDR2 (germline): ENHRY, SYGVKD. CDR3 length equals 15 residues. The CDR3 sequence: CAISDRDRALGEQYF. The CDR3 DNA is TGTGCCATCAGTGACCGGGACAGGGCTCTGGGAGAGCAGTACTTC.

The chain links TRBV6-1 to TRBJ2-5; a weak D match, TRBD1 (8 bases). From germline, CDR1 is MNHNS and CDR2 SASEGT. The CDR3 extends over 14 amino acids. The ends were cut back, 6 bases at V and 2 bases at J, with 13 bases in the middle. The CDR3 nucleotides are TGTGCCAGCAGAGGACAGGGAGGGCAAGAGACCCAGTACTTC. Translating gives CASRGQGGQETQYF.

CDR3 DNA sequence: TGTGCCATCAGTGAGTCGGGACAGGGCTCTTACACTGAAGCTTTCTTT. Protein product: CAISESGQGSYTEAFF. The V gene is TRBV10-3, the J gene TRBJ1-1; 9 bases map to TRBD1. Germline CDR1 is ENHRY and CDR2 is SYGVKD. V was clipped by 0 bases and J by 3 bases; unmatched bases: 5. The CDR3 contains 16 residues.